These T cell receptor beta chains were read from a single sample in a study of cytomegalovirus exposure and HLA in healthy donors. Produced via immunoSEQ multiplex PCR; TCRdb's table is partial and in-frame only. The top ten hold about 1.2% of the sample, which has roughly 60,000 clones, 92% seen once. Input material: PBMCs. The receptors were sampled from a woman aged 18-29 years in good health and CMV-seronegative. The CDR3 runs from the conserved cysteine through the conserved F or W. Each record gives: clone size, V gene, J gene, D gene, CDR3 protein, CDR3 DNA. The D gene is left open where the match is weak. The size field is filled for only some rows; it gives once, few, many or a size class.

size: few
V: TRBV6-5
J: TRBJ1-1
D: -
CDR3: CASSSRAEAFF
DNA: TGTGCCAGCAGTTCCCGAGCTGAAGCTTTCTTT

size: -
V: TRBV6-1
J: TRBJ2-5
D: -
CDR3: CASRGLRETQYF
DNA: TGTGCCAGCAGGGGACTCCGAGAGACCCAGTACTTC

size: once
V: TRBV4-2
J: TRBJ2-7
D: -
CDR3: CASSQGSEQYF
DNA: TGTGCCAGCAGCCAAGGTAGCGAGCAGTACTTC

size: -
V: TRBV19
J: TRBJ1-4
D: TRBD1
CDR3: CASRSLGQTNEKLFF
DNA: TGTGCCAGTAGGAGCTTGGGACAGACTAATGAAAAACTGTTTTTT

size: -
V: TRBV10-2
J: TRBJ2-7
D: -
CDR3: CASFHPGNYEQYF
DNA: TGCGCCAGCTTCCACCCAGGGAACTACGAGCAGTACTTC

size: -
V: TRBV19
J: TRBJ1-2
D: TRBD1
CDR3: CASSIGWDSLGNYGYTF
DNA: TGTGCCAGTAGTATAGGCTGGGACAGCTTGGGTAACTATGGCTACACCTTC

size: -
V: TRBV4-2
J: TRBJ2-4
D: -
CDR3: CASSPPGTKNIQYF
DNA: TGTGCCAGCAGCCCACCCGGGACCAAAAACATTCAGTACTTC

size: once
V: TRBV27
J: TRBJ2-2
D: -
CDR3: CASRATVVTGELFF
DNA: TGTGCCAGCAGGGCAACAGTCGTCACCGGGGAGCTGTTTTTT

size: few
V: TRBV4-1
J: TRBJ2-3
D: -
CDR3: CASSPLTGSRSDTQYF
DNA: TGCGCCAGCAGCCCGCTAACCGGGAGCCGCTCAGATACGCAGTATTTT

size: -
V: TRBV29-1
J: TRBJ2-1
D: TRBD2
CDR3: CSVSGRVAAYNEQFF
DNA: TGCAGCGTTAGCGGGAGAGTCGCCGCCTACAATGAGCAGTTCTTC

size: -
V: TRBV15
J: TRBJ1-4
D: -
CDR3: CATGGGEKLFF
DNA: TGTGCCACCGGAGGCGGCGAAAAACTGTTTTTT

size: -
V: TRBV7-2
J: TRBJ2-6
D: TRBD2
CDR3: CARAEGGPGGANVLTF
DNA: TGTGCCAGAGCAGAGGGAGGGCCGGGAGGGGCCAACGTCCTGACTTTC

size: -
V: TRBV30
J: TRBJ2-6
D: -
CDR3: CAWSGGHLVSGANVLTF
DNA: TGTGCCTGGAGTGGGGGACATTTAGTCTCTGGGGCCAACGTCCTGACTTTC

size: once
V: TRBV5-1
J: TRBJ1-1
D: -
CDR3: CASSPGGGLNTEAFF
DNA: TGCGCCAGCAGCCCTGGGGGGGGATTGAACACTGAAGCTTTCTTT

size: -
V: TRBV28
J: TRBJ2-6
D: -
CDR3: CASSLSHVRLTGANVLTF
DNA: TGTGCCAGCAGTTTAAGCCACGTCAGGCTAACCGGGGCCAACGTCCTGACTTTC

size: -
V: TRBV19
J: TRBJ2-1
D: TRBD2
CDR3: CASADRGTTNEQFF
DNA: TGTGCCAGTGCCGACAGAGGGACTACTAATGAGCAGTTCTTC

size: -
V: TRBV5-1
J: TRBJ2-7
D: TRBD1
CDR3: CASSRGQGADEQYF
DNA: TGCGCCAGCAGCCGGGGACAGGGGGCGGACGAGCAGTACTTC

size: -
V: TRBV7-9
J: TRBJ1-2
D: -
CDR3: CASSLSGANYGYTF
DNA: TGTGCCAGCAGCTTATCCGGGGCTAACTATGGCTACACCTTC

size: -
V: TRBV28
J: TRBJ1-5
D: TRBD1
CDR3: CASKQGTQPQHF
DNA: TGTGCCAGTAAACAGGGGACCCAGCCCCAGCATTTT

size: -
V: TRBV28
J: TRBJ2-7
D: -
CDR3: CASSLTLGRPTYEQYF
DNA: TGTGCCAGCAGTCTCACTCTAGGCCGCCCTACCTACGAGCAGTACTTC

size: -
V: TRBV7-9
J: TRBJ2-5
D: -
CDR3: CASQRQTQETQYF
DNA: TGTGCCTCCCAACGTCAGACACAAGAGACCCAGTACTTC

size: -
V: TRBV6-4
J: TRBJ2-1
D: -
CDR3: CASSASHDYNEQFF
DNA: TGTGCCAGCAGCGCTAGTCACGACTACAATGAGCAGTTCTTC

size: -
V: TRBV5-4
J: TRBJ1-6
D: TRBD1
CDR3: CASSAGQSRSNSPLHF
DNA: TGTGCCAGCAGCGCGGGACAGAGCCGATCAAATTCACCCCTCCACTTT

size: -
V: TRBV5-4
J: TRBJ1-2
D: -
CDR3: CASSPDSNYGYTF
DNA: TGTGCCAGCAGTCCCGACAGCAACTATGGCTACACCTTC

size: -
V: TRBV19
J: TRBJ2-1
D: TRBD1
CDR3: CASSIAHEGQGRINEQFF
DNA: TGTGCCAGTAGTATAGCCCACGAGGGACAGGGACGAATCAATGAGCAGTTCTTC

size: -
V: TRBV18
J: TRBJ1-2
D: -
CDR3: CASSATGFYGYTF
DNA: TGTGCCAGCTCGGCCACAGGATTCTATGGCTACACCTTC

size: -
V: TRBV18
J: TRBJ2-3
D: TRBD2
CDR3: CASSQGPSGSSDTQYF
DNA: TGTGCCAGCTCCCAGGGACCTAGCGGGAGCTCAGATACGCAGTATTTT

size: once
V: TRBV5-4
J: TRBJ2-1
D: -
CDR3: CASSSYGGDNEQFF
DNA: TGTGCCAGCAGCTCGTACGGGGGTGACAATGAGCAGTTCTTC

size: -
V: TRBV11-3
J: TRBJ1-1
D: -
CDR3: CASSFGENTEAFF
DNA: TGTGCCAGCAGCTTCGGAGAGAACACTGAAGCTTTCTTT

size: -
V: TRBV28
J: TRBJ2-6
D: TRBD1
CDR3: CASSGQGAGANVLTF
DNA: TGTGCCAGCAGTGGACAGGGCGCTGGGGCCAACGTCCTGACTTTC

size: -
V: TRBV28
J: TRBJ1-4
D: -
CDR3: CASRPPGLGEKLFF
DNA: TGTGCCTCCCGGCCGCCGGGGTTGGGGGAAAAACTGTTTTTT

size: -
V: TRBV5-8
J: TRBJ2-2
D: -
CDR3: CASSLSPNGAGELFF
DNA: TGTGCCAGCAGCTTGAGTCCGAACGGGGCCGGGGAGCTGTTTTTT

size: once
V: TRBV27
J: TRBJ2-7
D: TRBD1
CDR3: CASSPGTGISYEQYF
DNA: TGTGCCAGCAGTCCCGGGACAGGGATTTCCTACGAGCAGTACTTC

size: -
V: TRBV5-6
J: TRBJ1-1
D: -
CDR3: CASSLGPPAEAFF
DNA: TGTGCCAGCAGCTTGGGGCCACCCGCTGAAGCTTTCTTT

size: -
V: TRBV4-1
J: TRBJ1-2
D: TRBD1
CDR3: CASSQLHRGRNYGYTF
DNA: TGCGCCAGCAGCCAATTACACAGGGGGAGGAACTATGGCTACACCTTC

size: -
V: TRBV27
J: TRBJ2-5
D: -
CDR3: CASSPAPGPETQYF
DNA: TGTGCCAGCAGCCCGGCTCCGGGTCCCGAGACCCAGTACTTC

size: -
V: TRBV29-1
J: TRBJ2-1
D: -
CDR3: CSVLLDRYNEQFF
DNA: TGCAGCGTACTGCTAGACCGCTACAATGAGCAGTTCTTC

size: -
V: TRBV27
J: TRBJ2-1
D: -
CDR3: CASSLSSQGNEQFF
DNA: TGTGCCAGCAGTTTATCCTCGCAGGGCAATGAGCAGTTCTTC

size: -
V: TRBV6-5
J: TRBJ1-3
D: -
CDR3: CASSYSFKGAGNTIYF
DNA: TGTGCCAGCAGTTACTCGTTTAAGGGAGCGGGAAACACCATATATTTT

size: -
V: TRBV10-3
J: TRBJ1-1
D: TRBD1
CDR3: CAISESRQGTEAFF
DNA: TGTGCCATCAGTGAGTCCAGACAGGGAACTGAAGCTTTCTTT

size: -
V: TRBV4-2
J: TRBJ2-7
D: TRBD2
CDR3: CASSPEERLAGDYEQYF
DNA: TGTGCCAGCAGCCCCGAGGAAAGACTAGCGGGAGACTACGAGCAGTACTTC

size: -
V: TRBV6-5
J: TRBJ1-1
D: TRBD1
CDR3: CASSSNRDRAEAFF
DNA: TGTGCCAGCAGTTCCAACCGGGACAGGGCTGAAGCTTTCTTT

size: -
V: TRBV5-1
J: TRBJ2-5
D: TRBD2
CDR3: CASSSGTSGGEETQYF
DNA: TGCGCCAGCAGCTCCGGGACTAGCGGGGGGGAAGAGACCCAGTACTTC

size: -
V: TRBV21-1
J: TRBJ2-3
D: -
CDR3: CASTQRGDNTDTQYF
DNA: TGTGCCAGCACTCAGCGGGGGGATAATACAGATACGCAGTATTTT

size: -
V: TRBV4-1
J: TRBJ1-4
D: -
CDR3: CASSRLNGQIIATNEKLFF
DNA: TGCGCCAGCAGCCGGCTGAATGGTCAGATAATTGCAACTAATGAAAAACTGTTTTTT

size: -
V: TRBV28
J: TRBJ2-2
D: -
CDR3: CASSSVLTGTGELFF
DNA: TGTGCCAGCAGCTCAGTTCTTACGGGCACCGGGGAGCTGTTTTTT

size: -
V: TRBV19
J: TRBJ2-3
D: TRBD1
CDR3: CASSQTGASTDTQYF
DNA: TGTGCCAGTAGTCAGACAGGGGCTAGCACAGATACGCAGTATTTT

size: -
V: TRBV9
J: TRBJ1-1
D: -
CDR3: CASSVTVNTEAFF
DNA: TGTGCCAGCAGCGTGACAGTAAACACTGAAGCTTTCTTT

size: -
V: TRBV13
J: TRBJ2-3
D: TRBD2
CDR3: CASSLGSLGSGEDTQYF
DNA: TGTGCCAGCAGCTTAGGAAGTTTGGGTAGCGGGGAAGATACGCAGTATTTT

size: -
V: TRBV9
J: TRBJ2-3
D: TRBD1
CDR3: CASNRDRSTDTQYF
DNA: TGTGCCAGCAACCGGGACAGAAGCACAGATACGCAGTATTTT